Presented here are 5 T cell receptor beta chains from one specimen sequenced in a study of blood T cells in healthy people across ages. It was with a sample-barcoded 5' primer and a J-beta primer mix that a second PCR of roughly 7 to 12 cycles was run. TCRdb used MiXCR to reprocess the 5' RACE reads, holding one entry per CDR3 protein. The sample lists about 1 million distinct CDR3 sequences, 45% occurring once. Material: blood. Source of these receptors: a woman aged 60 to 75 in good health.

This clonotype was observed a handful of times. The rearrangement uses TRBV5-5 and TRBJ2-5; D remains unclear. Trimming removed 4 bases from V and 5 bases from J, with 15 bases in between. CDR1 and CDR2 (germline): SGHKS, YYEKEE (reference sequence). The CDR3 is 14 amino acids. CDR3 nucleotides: TGTGCCAGCAGCCTAAGCCTAGGAATGGAGACCCAGTACTTC. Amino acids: CASSLSLGMETQYF. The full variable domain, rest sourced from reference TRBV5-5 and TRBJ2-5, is DAGVTQSPTHLIKTRGQQVTLRCSPISGHKSVSWYQQVLGQGPQFIFQYYEKEERGRGNFPDRFSARQFPNYSSELNVNALLLGDSALYLCASSLSLGMETQYFGPGTRLLVL.

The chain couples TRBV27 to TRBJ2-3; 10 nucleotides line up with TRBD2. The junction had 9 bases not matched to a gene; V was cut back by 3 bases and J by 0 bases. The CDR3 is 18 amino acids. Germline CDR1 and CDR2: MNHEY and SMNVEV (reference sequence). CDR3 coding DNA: TGTGCCAGCAGTTTCGGGCTAGCGGGAGACCCTAGCACAGATACGCAGTATTTT. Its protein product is CASSFGLAGDPSTDTQYF.

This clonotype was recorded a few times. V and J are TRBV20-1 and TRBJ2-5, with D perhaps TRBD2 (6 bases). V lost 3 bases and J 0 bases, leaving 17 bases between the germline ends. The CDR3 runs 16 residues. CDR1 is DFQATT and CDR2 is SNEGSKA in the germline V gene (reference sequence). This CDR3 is CSASALGASDQETQYF. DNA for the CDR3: TGCAGTGCTAGCGCCCTAGGGGCTAGCGACCAAGAGACCCAGTACTTC.

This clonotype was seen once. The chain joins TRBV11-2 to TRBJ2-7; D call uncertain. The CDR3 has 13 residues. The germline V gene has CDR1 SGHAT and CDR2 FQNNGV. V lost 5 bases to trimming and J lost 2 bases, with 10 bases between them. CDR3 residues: CASSAQMPYEQYF. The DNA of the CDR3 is TGTGCCAGCAGCGCTCAAATGCCCTACGAGCAGTACTTC. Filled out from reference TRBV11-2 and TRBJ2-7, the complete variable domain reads EAGVAQSPRYKIIEKRQSVAFWCNPISGHATLYWYQQILGQGPKLLIQFQNNGVVDDSQLPKDRFSAERLKGVDSTLKIQPAKLEDSAVYLCASSAQMPYEQYFGPGTRLTVT.

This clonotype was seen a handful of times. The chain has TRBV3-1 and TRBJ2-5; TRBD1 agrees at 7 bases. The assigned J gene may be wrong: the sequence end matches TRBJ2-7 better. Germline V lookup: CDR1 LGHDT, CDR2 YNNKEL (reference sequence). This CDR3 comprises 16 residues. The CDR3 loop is CASSQSAYGRGYEQYF. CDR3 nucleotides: TGTGCCAGCAGCCAATCCGCCTACGGCAGGGGGTACGAGCAGTACTTC.